Below, 20 T cell receptor beta chains from the same sample are listed, as sequenced in a study of T cells after yellow fever vaccination. TCRdb re-called the 5' RACE reads through MiXCR, storing one row per CDR3 protein. Of about 26,000 distinct CDR3 sequences in the sample, 5.5% were seen once. The source material was PBMCs, either bulk or a sorted T-cell subset (CD4+, CD8+, memory, or dextramer-sorted; not recorded which), sampled 15 days after the yellow fever booster vaccination. These receptors came from a young man who received the YFV17D yellow fever vaccine.

This clonotype was seen many times. The V gene is TRBV6-1, the J gene TRBJ2-7; 11 nucleotides agree with TRBD1. Germline-derived CDR1 and CDR2 are MNHNS and SASEGT. V gave up 6 bases and J gave up 2 bases; unmatched junction bases: 3. The CDR3 totals 14 residues. The DNA for the CDR3 is TGTGCCAGCAGGGACAGGGGGCAGACCTACGAGCAGTACTTC. This encodes CASRDRGQTYEQYF.

This clonotype was found many times. This chain links TRBV5-1 with TRBJ2-7; D is possibly TRBD1 or TRBD2 (5 bases each). The CDR3 has 14 residues. The germline V gene encodes CDR1 SGHRS and CDR2 YFSETQ. Trimming cost V 7 bases and J 9 bases, with 23 bases left between them. The CDR3 DNA follows: TGCGCCAGCCTGCCCGGGACCAACCCCGACGGGCAGTACTTC. Translating it yields CASLPGTNPDGQYF.

This clonotype has a count of ten or more. This chain uses TRBV14 with TRBJ1-2; D gene ambiguous. The V end lost 1 base, the J end lost 7 bases, and 10 bases lay between the germline ends. Per the germline V gene, CDR1 is SGHDN and CDR2 is FVKESK. CDR3 length: 13 amino acids. The CDR3 DNA reads TGTGCCAGCAGCCAAGTGGCAGCCAGTGGCTACACCTTC. It translates to CASSQVAASGYTF. Using reference TRBV14 and TRBJ1-2 for the parts outside the CDR3, the full variable domain is EAGVTQFPSHSVIEKGQTVTLRCDPISGHDNLYWYRRVMGKEIKFLLHFVKESKQDESGMPNNRFLAERTGGTYSTLKVQPAELEDSGVYFCASSQVAASGYTFGSGTRLTVV.

In this sample, this clonotype is medium-sized. The chain's CDR3 is CASSPGLRSSYEQYF. DNA for the CDR3: TGTGCCAGCAGCCCGGGTCTCCGGAGCTCCTACGAGCAGTACTTC. The J gene is TRBJ2-7, the V gene TRBV3-1, with D hard to call. Looked up from germline, CDR1 is LGHDT and CDR2 is YNNKEL (reference sequence). This CDR3 is 15 amino acids long. Deletions cut 4 bases from V and 0 bases from J, with 13 bases between.

This clonotype was recorded at least ten times. This chain uses TRBV12-3 or TRBV12-4 with TRBJ2-5; the D is unclear. Trimming took off 3 bases at V and 7 bases at J, with 12 bases between the two ends. The CDR3 contains 13 residues. CDR3 sequence: CASSFERTRTQYF. The CDR3 DNA sequence: TGTGCCAGCAGTTTCGAAAGGACGAGGACCCAGTACTTC.

This clonotype was observed many times. This sequence joins TRBV9 and TRBJ1-4; 7 nucleotides line up with TRBD1. The CDR3 has 15 residues. Germline trimming cut 3 bases from V and 8 bases from J; bases unmatched to any gene: 10. Germline lookup yields CDR1 SGDLS and CDR2 YYNGEE. This CDR3 is CASSAAGTEDEKLFF. CDR3 bases: TGTGCCAGCAGCGCTGCCGGGACAGAAGACGAAAAACTGTTTTTT.

This clonotype was counted at least ten times. The chain recombines TRBV20-1 with TRBJ2-1; perhaps TRBD2 as D (6 bases). The CDR3 has 16 residues. The V and J ends lost 3 bases and 6 bases respectively, with 21 bases between them. Germline V gene sequence: CDR1 DFQATT, CDR2 SNEGSKA (reference sequence). CDR3 residues: CSASPLAGRGRNEQFF. CDR3 sequence (DNA): TGCAGTGCTAGCCCGCTTGCGGGAAGGGGACGCAATGAGCAGTTCTTC.

Ten or more counts support this clonotype. V and J are TRBV4-2 and TRBJ2-1; D is undetermined. Trimming pared 4 bases from V and 6 bases from J, leaving 13 bases between. This CDR3 spans 14 amino acids. Germline V gene data show CDR1 as LGHNA and CDR2 as YNFKEQ. CDR3 DNA sequence: TGTGCCAGCAGCCCTTATACTCCCTCCAATGAGCAGTTCTTC. Amino acid sequence: CASSPYTPSNEQFF.

This clonotype occurred many times. The chain links TRBV21-1 to TRBJ2-3. TRBV21-1 is labeled a pseudogene. There are 11 residues in the CDR3. CDR3 protein: CASSPTDTQYF. Here the CDR3 DNA reads TGTGCCAGCAGCCCCACAGATACGCAGTATTTT.

At least ten counts were recorded for this clonotype. V usage is TRBV5-1 and J usage is TRBJ2-2; 12 bases are a match to TRBD2. This CDR3 has 15 residues. CDR1 and CDR2 (germline): SGHRS, YFSETQ. Unmatched junction bases numbered 4, after V lost 4 bases and J lost 6 bases. The CDR3 spells CASSPTSGSAGELFF. CDR3 nucleotide sequence: TGCGCCAGCAGCCCGACTAGCGGGAGTGCCGGGGAGCTGTTTTTT.

This clonotype came up many times. The V and J genes are TRBV6-2 or TRBV6-3 and TRBJ2-5; 9 bases are a match to TRBD1. CDR1 is MNHEY and CDR2 is SVGEGT in the germline V gene. The CDR3 length is 12 residues. J was trimmed by 5 bases and V by 6 bases; bases with no gene match: 1. This chain's CDR3 is CASRTGGETQYF. The CDR3 DNA follows: TGTGCCAGCAGGACAGGGGGGGAGACCCAGTACTTC.

This clonotype has ten or more counts. This rearrangement joins TRBV19 to TRBJ2-5; 7 nucleotides match TRBD2. Germline lookup yields CDR1 LNHDA and CDR2 SQIVND (reference sequence). V was pared by 6 bases and J by 0 bases, with 13 bases of the junction left unmatched. CDR3 size: 17 residues. The CDR3 protein is CASSVAGASGYQETQYF. The CDR3 nucleotides read TGTGCCAGTAGCGTCGCCGGGGCTAGCGGATACCAAGAGACCCAGTACTTC.

This clonotype occurred many times. The chain carries TRBV11-2 and TRBJ1-1, with D unresolved. V gave up 5 bases and J gave up 3 bases, with 10 bases separating them. Germline CDR1 and CDR2: SGHAT and FQNNGV. The CDR3 extends over 13 amino acids. The CDR3 sequence: CASSRLGYTEAFF. CDR3 coding DNA: TGTGCCAGCAGCCGGTTGGGGTACACTGAAGCTTTCTTT.

The sample holds many counts of this clonotype. This chain connects TRBV11-2 to TRBJ2-7; 11 bases are shared with TRBD2. V was clipped by 1 base and J by 5 bases; unmatched bases: 4. From germline, CDR1 is SGHAT and CDR2 FQNNGV. The CDR3 totals 15 residues. The CDR3 protein is CASSLVASGRNEQYF. DNA for the CDR3: TGTGCCAGCAGCTTAGTGGCTAGCGGGAGGAACGAGCAGTACTTC.

This clonotype was recorded at least ten times. The chain is built from TRBV12-3 or TRBV12-4 and TRBJ1-1; D perhaps matches TRBD1 (5 bases). The CDR3 runs to 13 residues. V was clipped by 3 bases and J by 4 bases, with 9 bases between them. CDR3 in amino acids: CASSLGPATEAFF. The CDR3 DNA reads TGTGCCAGCAGTTTGGGACCGGCCACTGAAGCTTTCTTT.

The table lists this clonotype with a few counts. The chain joins TRBV2 to TRBJ2-6, with D possibly matching TRBD1 (5 bases). The germline V gene encodes CDR1 SNHLY and CDR2 FYNNEI. V was pared by 4 bases and J by 2 bases, with 9 bases between. The CDR3 totals 15 residues. DNA for the CDR3: TGTGCCAGCAGTGTAGGGGTCCCTGGGGCCAACGTCCTGACTTTC. This translates into CASSVGVPGANVLTF.

This clonotype was picked up many times. The J gene is TRBJ1-3, the V gene TRBV27; D is possibly TRBD1 (5 bases). Germline V lookup: CDR1 MNHEY, CDR2 SMNVEV (reference sequence). This CDR3 has 14 amino acids. V was cut by 0 bases and J by 9 bases, with 12 bases left in between. The CDR3 DNA reads TGTGCCAGCAGTTTATCTCAGGGCCTGTCCACCATATATTTT. Its translation is CASSLSQGLSTIYF.

The sample holds many counts of this clonotype. The chain recombines TRBV23-1 with TRBJ2-7; possibly TRBD1 for D (5 bases). TRBV23-1 is an open reading frame whose function is uncertain. V lost 4 bases and J lost 0, with 13 bases in between. The CDR3 loop spans 15 amino acids. The CDR3 coding sequence is TGCGCCAGCAGTCCGGAAGGGGCTGACTCCTACGAGCAGTACTTC. This codes for CASSPEGADSYEQYF.

This clonotype was seen ten or more times. This rearrangement joins TRBV2 to TRBJ2-5; the match to TRBD2 covers 8 bases. The junction had 3 bases not matched to a gene; V was cut back by 8 bases and J by 7 bases. The CDR3 extends over 11 amino acids. Germline values: CDR1 SNHLY, CDR2 FYNNEI. The CDR3 here is CASRAGGTQYF. Written as DNA, the CDR3 is TGTGCCAGCCGGGCGGGGGGGACCCAGTACTTC.

This clonotype was picked up a small number of times. A single base separates this from a much larger clone, so it may be a read error. The V call is TRBV20-1, the J call TRBJ2-3; 9 bases are a match to TRBD2. Germline V gene data show CDR1 as DFQATT and CDR2 as SNEGSKA (reference sequence). CDR3 length: 17 amino acids. The CDR3 spells CCALRPSSGKRTDTQYF. For the CDR3, the DNA is TGCTGTGCTCTCCGCCCCTCTAGCGGGAAGCGCACAGATACGCAGTATTTT.